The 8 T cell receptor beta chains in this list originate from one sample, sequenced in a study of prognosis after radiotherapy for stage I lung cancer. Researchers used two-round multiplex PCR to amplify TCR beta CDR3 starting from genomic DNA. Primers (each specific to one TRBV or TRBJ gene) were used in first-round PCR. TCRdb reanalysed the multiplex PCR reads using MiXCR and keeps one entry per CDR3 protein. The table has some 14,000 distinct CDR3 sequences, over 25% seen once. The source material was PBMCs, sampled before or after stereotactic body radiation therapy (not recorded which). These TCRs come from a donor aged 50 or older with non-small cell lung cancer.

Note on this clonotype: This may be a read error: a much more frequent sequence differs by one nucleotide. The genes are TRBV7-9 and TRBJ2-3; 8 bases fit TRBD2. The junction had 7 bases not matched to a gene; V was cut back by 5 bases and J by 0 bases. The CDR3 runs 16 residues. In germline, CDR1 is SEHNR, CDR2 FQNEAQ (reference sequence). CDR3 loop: CASSPGGAASTDTQYF. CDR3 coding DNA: TGTGCCAGCAGCCCCGGGGGGGCGGCTAGCACAGATACGCAGTATTTT.

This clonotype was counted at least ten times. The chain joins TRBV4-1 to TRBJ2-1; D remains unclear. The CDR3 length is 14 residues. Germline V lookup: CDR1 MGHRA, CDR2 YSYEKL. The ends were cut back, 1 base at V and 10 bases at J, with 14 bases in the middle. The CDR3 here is CASSQVGASGEQFF. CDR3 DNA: TGCGCCAGCAGCCAAGTCGGAGCTTCGGGCGAGCAGTTCTTC.

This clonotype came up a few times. CDR3 bases: TGTGCCAGCAGTTACAGACTAGCGGGTATGGAGACCCAGTACTTC. Protein product: CASSYRLAGMETQYF. This chain uses TRBV6-9 with TRBJ2-5; 10 positions match TRBD2. The CDR3 totals 15 residues. Germline assignment: CDR1 MNHGY and CDR2 SVAAGI. The trim removed 3 bases at V and 5 bases at J, leaving 6 bases unmatched.

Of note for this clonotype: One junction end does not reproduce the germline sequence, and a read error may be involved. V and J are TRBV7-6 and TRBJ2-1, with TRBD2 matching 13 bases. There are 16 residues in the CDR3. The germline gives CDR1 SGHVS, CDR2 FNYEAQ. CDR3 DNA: TGTGCCAACAGCCTCAGGACTAGCGGGAGTTTACATGAGCAGTTCTTC. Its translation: CANSLRTSGSLHEQFF. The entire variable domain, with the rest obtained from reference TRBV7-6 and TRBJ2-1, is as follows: GAGVSQSPRYKVTKRGQDVALRCDPISGHVSLYWYRQALGQGPEFLTYFNYEAQQDKSGLPNDRFSAERPEGSISTLTIQRTEQRDSAMYRCANSLRTSGSLHEQFFGPGTRLTVL.

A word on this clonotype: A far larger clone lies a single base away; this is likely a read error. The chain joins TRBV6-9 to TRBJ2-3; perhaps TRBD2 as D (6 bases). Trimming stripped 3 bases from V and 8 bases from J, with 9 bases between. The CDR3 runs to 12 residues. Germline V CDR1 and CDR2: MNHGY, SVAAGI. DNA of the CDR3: TGTGCCAGCAGTTACCAGGGAGGTACGCAGTATTTT. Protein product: CASSYQGGTQYF.

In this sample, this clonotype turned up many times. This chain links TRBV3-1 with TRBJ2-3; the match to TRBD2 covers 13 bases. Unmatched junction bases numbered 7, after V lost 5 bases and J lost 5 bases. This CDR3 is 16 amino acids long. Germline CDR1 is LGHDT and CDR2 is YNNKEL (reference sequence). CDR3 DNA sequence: TGTGCCAGCAGCATACCGGGACTAGCGGGAATAGATACGCAGTATTTT. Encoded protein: CASSIPGLAGIDTQYF.

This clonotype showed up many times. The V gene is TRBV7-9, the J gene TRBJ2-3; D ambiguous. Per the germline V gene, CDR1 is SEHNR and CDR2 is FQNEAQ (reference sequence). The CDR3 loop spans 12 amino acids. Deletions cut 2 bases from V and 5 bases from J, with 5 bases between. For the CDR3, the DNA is TGTGCCAGCAGCTTAAACATAGATACGCAGTATTTT. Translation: CASSLNIDTQYF.

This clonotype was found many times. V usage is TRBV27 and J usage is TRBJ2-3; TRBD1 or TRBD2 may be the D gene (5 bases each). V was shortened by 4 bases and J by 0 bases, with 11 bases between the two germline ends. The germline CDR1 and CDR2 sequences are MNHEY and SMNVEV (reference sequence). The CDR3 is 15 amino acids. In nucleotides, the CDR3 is TGTGCCAGCAGTTACAGGACTCACAGCACAGATACGCAGTATTTT. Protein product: CASSYRTHSTDTQYF.